These 19 T cell receptor beta chains share one sample of origin, sequenced in a study of Graves' ophthalmopathy and Graves' hyperthyroidism. Researchers took RNA transcripts and amplified TCR beta CDR3 regions from them. The first round was an RT-PCR with HTBI primers, and the second round was a multiplex PCR. TCRdb reprocessed the multiplex PCR reads with MiXCR, giving one entry per CDR3 protein. Found here are 400,000 to 450,000 distinct CDR3 sequences, under 25% of them singletons; the top ten hold 2.5% to 3.5%. The specimen was peripheral blood. The receptors stem from a woman younger than 30 with stable Graves' hyperthyroidism.

This clonotype was observed many times. The CDR3 loop is CASSDGRLHEAFF. The CDR3 DNA sequence: TGTGCCAGCAGTGATGGACGGCTCCATGAAGCTTTCTTT. The chain joins TRBV2 to TRBJ1-1; no definite D call. Germline CDR1 reads SNHLY; CDR2 reads FYNNEI. V shed 3 bases and J shed 7 bases, with 12 bases lying between them. This CDR3 contains 13 residues.

This clonotype was detected many times. The V and J genes are TRBV5-1 and TRBJ2-7; 13 positions match TRBD2. V lost 3 bases and J lost 6; bases outside the gene matches: 6. The CDR3 sequence is 15 residues long. The germline V gene encodes CDR1 SGHRS and CDR2 YFSETQ. The CDR3 region is CASSSATSGRAEQYF. For the CDR3, the DNA is TGCGCCAGCAGCTCAGCAACTAGCGGGAGGGCCGAGCAGTACTTC. The full variable domain, completed using reference TRBV5-1 and TRBJ2-7, is KAGVTQTPRYLIKTRGQQVTLSCSPISGHRSVSWYQQTPGQGLQFLFEYFSETQRNKGNFPGRFSGRQFSNSRSEMNVSTLELGDSALYLCASSSATSGRAEQYFGPGTRLTVT.

The V call is TRBV6-5, the J call TRBJ2-7; D is unclear. Germline CDR1 MNHEY, CDR2 SVGAGI. Deletions cut 2 bases from V and 6 bases from J, with 11 bases between. The CDR3 extends over 13 amino acids. The CDR3 is CASSYDFSAEQYF. Written as DNA, the CDR3 is TGTGCCAGCAGTTACGATTTTTCCGCCGAGCAGTACTTC.

There are many counts of this clonotype. V is TRBV28 and J is TRBJ2-2; D is perhaps TRBD2 (6 bases). V lost 6 bases and J 13 bases, leaving 21 bases between the germline ends. This CDR3 contains 14 residues. Germline CDR1 MDHEN, CDR2 SYDVKM. The CDR3 spells CASSPPGGVARLFF. For the CDR3, the DNA is TGTGCCAGCAGCCCCCCTGGAGGGGTCGCTCGGCTGTTTTTT. Full variable domain (outside the CDR3, taken from reference TRBV28 and TRBJ2-2): DVKVTQSSRYLVKRTGEKVFLECVQDMDHENMFWYRQDPGLGLRLIYFSYDVKMKEKGDIPEGYSVSREKKERFSLILESASTNQTSMYLCASSPPGGVARLFFGEGSRLTVL.

The chain joins TRBV12-3 or TRBV12-4 to TRBJ2-4; 7 positions match TRBD1. Trimming cost V 5 bases and J 0 bases; bases outside gene matches: 4. This CDR3 contains 15 residues. In DNA form, the CDR3 reads TGTGCCAGCAGTATCCACAGGGGAGCCAAAAACATTCAGTACTTC. Translation: CASSIHRGAKNIQYF.

V and J are TRBV12-3 or TRBV12-4 and TRBJ1-1, with D uncertain. V gave up 6 bases and J gave up 3 bases, with 20 bases separating them. This CDR3 contains 16 residues. DNA for the CDR3: TGTGCCAGCAGGTGGAGGCGGACGATGTGGGACACTGAAGCTTTCTTT. It codes for CASRWRRTMWDTEAFF.

This clonotype was counted a few times. This chain connects TRBV4-2 to TRBJ2-7; 8 bases are shared with TRBD1. Germline CDR1 reads LGHNA; CDR2 reads YNFKEQ. This CDR3 has 15 amino acids. V was pared by 0 bases and J by 4 bases, with 5 bases of the junction left unmatched. The CDR3 is CASSQEWDRLYEQYF. CDR3 bases: TGTGCCAGCAGCCAAGAATGGGACAGGTTATACGAGCAGTACTTC.

Only a few counts were recorded for this clonotype. No conserved phenylalanine or tryptophan ends this CDR3, so it is likely a read error. The rearrangement uses TRBV27 and TRBJ2-7; maybe TRBD1 (5 bases). The CDR3 extends over 14 amino acids. CDR1 is MNHEY, CDR2 SMNVEV, per germline (reference sequence). The ends were cut back, 5 bases at V and 5 bases at J, with 16 bases in the middle. The CDR3 loop is CASSQRQGEDEQYL. As DNA, the CDR3 is TGTGCCAGCAGTCAAAGGCAGGGTGAGGACGAGCAGTACCTC.

J is TRBJ1-1 and V is TRBV12-3 or TRBV12-4; no clear D. The CDR3 has 11 amino acids. V lost 5 bases and J 6 bases, leaving 7 bases between the germline ends. The CDR3 protein is CASSPASEAFF. The CDR3 DNA reads TGTGCCAGCAGTCCCGCGTCTGAAGCTTTCTTT.

This clonotype was seen at least ten times. This chain joins TRBV18 and TRBJ2-5; D is uncertain. Trimming pared 0 bases from V and 5 bases from J, leaving 10 bases between. This CDR3 has 14 amino acids. CDR1 and CDR2 from the germline V gene are KGHSH and LQKENI. CDR3: CASSPPRPPETQYF. The CDR3 nucleotides read TGTGCCAGCTCACCACCGCGTCCCCCGGAGACCCAGTACTTC.

This clonotype was detected ten times or more. The genes are TRBV6-5 and TRBJ1-3, with D possibly matching TRBD1 (6 bases). Trimming took 4 bases from V and 2 from J, leaving 9 bases between them. This CDR3 comprises 14 residues. Looked up from germline, CDR1 is MNHEY and CDR2 is SVGAGI. The chain's CDR3 is CASSSNRAGNTIYF. The DNA for the CDR3 is TGTGCCAGCAGTTCCAACAGGGCTGGAAACACCATATATTTT.

This clonotype has ten or more counts. The chain is built from TRBV28 and TRBJ1-6, with TRBD1 matching 8 bases. The trim removed 7 bases at V and 8 bases at J, leaving 4 bases unmatched. CDR1 and CDR2 (germline): MDHEN, SYDVKM. This CDR3 contains 13 residues. CDR3 protein: CASTRDRYSPLHF. CDR3 DNA: TGTGCCAGCACAAGGGACAGGTATTCACCCCTCCACTTT.

Ten or more counts support this clonotype. This chain connects TRBV24-1 to TRBJ2-5, with TRBD1 matching over 8 bases. V dropped 3 bases and J dropped 5; count of bases not matched to a gene: 10. Per the germline V gene, CDR1 is KGHDR and CDR2 is SFDVKD. The CDR3 is 16 amino acids. The CDR3 coding sequence is TGTGCCACCAGTGATGTGGACAGGGTGTTTTGGGAGACCCAGTACTTC. Amino acid sequence: CATSDVDRVFWETQYF.

CDR3 in amino acids: CASSYSRSGNSGTQYF. In DNA, the CDR3 is TGTGCCAGCAGTTACTCGAGAAGCGGGAACTCAGGGACCCAGTACTTC. This rearrangement joins TRBV6-2 or TRBV6-3 to TRBJ2-5, with 7 bases aligning to TRBD2. The germline V gene has CDR1 MNHEY and CDR2 SVGEGT. The CDR3 spans 16 residues. The V gene end was trimmed by 0 bases and the J gene end by 7 bases; junction bases not matched to a gene: 11.

This chain joins TRBV11-2 and TRBJ1-1, with a tentative D call TRBD1 (6 bases). CDR1 SGHAT and CDR2 FQNNGV come from the germline V gene. V lost 7 bases and J lost 8, with 17 bases in between. The CDR3 is made up of 13 amino acids. Here the CDR3 DNA reads TGTGCCAGCAACCCCGGGACAAAGTCCGAAGCTTTCTTT. Its translation: CASNPGTKSEAFF. Variable domain in full (rest from reference TRBV11-2 and TRBJ1-1): EAGVAQSPRYKIIEKRQSVAFWCNPISGHATLYWYQQILGQGPKLLIQFQNNGVVDDSQLPKDRFSAERLKGVDSTLKIQPAKLEDSAVYLCASNPGTKSEAFFGQGTRLTVV.

The V gene is TRBV12-3 or TRBV12-4, the J gene TRBJ2-7; no clear D gene. This CDR3 is 12 amino acids long. Trimming stripped 3 bases from V and 2 bases from J, with 5 bases between. The CDR3 nucleotides are TGTGCCAGCAGTTTGAATCCCTACGAGCAGTACTTC. Amino acid sequence: CASSLNPYEQYF.

This clonotype occurred many times. Sequence at one end of the junction differs from germline and may be a read error. The chain recombines TRBV5-1 with TRBJ1-6; D is ambiguous. In germline, CDR1 is SGHRS, CDR2 YFSETQ. This CDR3 contains 15 residues. CDR3 coding DNA: TGCGTCAGCAGCTCAAGGGTGTCCGCGGATTCACCCCTCCACTTT. Amino acid sequence: CVSSSRVSADSPLHF.

The chain combines TRBV25-1 with TRBJ2-7; D unclear. The CDR3 has 13 amino acids. From germline, CDR1 is MGHDK and CDR2 SYGVNS. V was pared by 4 bases and J by 1 base, with 8 bases between. DNA of the CDR3: TGTGCCAGCAGTGGCTCCGCTTCCTACGAGCAGTACTTC. Its translation is CASSGSASYEQYF.

This clonotype was detected ten times or more. The CDR3 DNA sequence: TGTGCCAGCAGTTTTCCGGGACAGGGCTACGAGCAGTACTTC. Protein: CASSFPGQGYEQYF. The V call is TRBV6-2 or TRBV6-3, the J call TRBJ2-7; 9 bases are shared with TRBD1. This CDR3 is 14 amino acids long. Germline loops: CDR1 MNHEY, CDR2 SVGEGT. After removal of 4 bases from V and 3 bases from J, the junction contained 4 bases not matched to a gene.